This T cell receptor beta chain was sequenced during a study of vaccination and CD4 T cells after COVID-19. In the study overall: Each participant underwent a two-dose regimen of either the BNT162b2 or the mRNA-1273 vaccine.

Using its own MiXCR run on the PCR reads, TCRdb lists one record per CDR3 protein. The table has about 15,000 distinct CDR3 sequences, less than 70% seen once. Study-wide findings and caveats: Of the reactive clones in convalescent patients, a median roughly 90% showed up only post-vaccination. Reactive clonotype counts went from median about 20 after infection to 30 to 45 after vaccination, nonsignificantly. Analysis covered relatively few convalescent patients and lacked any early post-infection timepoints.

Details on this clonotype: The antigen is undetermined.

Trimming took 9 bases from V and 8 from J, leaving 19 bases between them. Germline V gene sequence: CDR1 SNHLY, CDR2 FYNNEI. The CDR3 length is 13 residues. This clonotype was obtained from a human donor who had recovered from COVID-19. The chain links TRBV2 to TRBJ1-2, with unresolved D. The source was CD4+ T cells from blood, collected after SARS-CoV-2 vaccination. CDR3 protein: CARETFRPRGYTF. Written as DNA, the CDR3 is TGTGCCAGGGAGACATTCCGCCCGAGGGGCTACACCTTC.